What follows are 17 T cell receptor beta chains derived from one specimen sequenced in a study of response to subunit inactivated influenza vaccine. One entry per CDR3 protein, called by TCRdb with MiXCR from the RT-PCR reads. The table lists approximately 500,000 distinct CDR3 sequences, under 25% of them singletons, with 2.5% to 3.5% in the top ten. The sample was also reused in another study, on T cells expressing NK-cell markers. That work states: Generation of TCR beta cDNA was performed by 5'RACE template switching incorporating UMIs.

Sequenced material: CD4+ T cells sorted from PBMCs, taken 11 to 12 days after vaccination. All receptors come from a man aged 45 to 65 who received an inactivated influenza vaccine.

The CDR3 DNA follows: TGTGCCACCGGTGCAACTAATGAAAAACTGTTTTTT. This sequence encodes CATGATNEKLFF. The chain has TRBV2 and TRBJ1-4; D remains ambiguous. V lost 10 bases to trimming and J lost 0 bases, with 6 bases between them. Germline CDR1 is SNHLY and CDR2 is FYNNEI. The CDR3 is made up of 12 amino acids.

This clonotype was seen a handful of times. The genes are TRBV18 and TRBJ2-1, with 7 nucleotides matching TRBD2. Germline V gene lookup returns CDR1 KGHSH and CDR2 LQKENI. This CDR3 has 16 residues. J lost 0 bases, V lost 2 bases, and 4 bases had no gene match. CDR3 residues: CASSPNPGGSYNEQFF. The CDR3 nucleotides read TGTGCCAGCTCACCAAATCCGGGGGGCTCCTACAATGAGCAGTTCTTC.

This clonotype has a count of ten or more. The rearrangement uses TRBV15 and TRBJ2-1, with D possibly matching TRBD2 (6 bases). This CDR3 region has 11 residues. Per the germline V gene, CDR1 is LNHNV and CDR2 is YYDKDF (reference sequence). V shed 3 bases and J shed 9 bases, with 6 bases lying between them. The DNA for the CDR3 is TGTGCCACCAGCAGCGGGGGTGAGCAGTTCTTC. This gives the protein CATSSGGEQFF.

The chain employs TRBV7-9 and TRBJ2-3; 8 nucleotides match TRBD1. V gave up 6 bases and J gave up 3 bases; unmatched junction bases: 8. This CDR3 comprises 15 residues. CDR1 and CDR2 (germline): SEHNR, FQNEAQ (reference sequence). CDR3 residues: CASSYQGAHTDTQYF. The DNA for the CDR3 is TGTGCCAGCAGTTACCAGGGGGCGCATACAGATACGCAGTATTTT. Drawing the rest from reference TRBV7-9 and TRBJ2-3, the complete variable domain is DTGVSQNPRHKITKRGQNVTFRCDPISEHNRLYWYRQTLGQGPEFLTYFQNEAQLEKSRLLSDRFSAERPKGSFSTLEIQRTEQGDSAMYLCASSYQGAHTDTQYFGPGTRLTVL.

This clonotype has at least ten counts. This chain links TRBV7-2 with TRBJ2-7; D gene uncertain. This CDR3 has 12 residues. Germline V gives CDR1 SGHTA, CDR2 FQGNSA. Trimming cost V 1 base and J 4 bases, with 5 bases left between them. The CDR3 region has the DNA TGTGCCAGCAGCTTAGTTGGATACGAGCAGTACTTC. It specifies CASSLVGYEQYF.

The chain links TRBV7-2 to TRBJ2-7; a possible D gene is TRBD2 (5 bases). From germline, CDR1 is SGHTA and CDR2 FQGNSA. With 5 bases removed from V and 7 bases from J, the gap between germline ends came to 18 bases. This CDR3 is built from 14 residues. In nucleotides, the CDR3 is TGTGCCAGCAGCCGGGGAATGGCGAGTTGGGAGCAGTACTTC. It codes for CASSRGMASWEQYF. Full variable domain (missing parts from reference TRBV7-2 and TRBJ2-7): GAGVSQSPSNKVTEKGKDVELRCDPISGHTALYWYRQSLGQGLEFLIYFQGNSAPDKSGLPSDRFSAERTGGSVSTLTIQRTQQEDSAVYLCASSRGMASWEQYFGPGTRLTVT.

This clonotype was seen a few times. The V and J genes are TRBV10-3 and TRBJ2-1; the D call may be TRBD1 or TRBD2 (6 bases each). Trimming cost V 4 bases and J 0 bases, with 13 bases left between them. CDR1 is ENHRY and CDR2 is SYGVKD in the germline V gene. The CDR3 spans 16 residues. The CDR3 DNA is TGTGCCATCAGTGTAAACGGGGGCAACTCCTACAATGAGCAGTTCTTC. Translating it yields CAISVNGGNSYNEQFF.

The chain employs TRBV4-1 and TRBJ2-7, with 8 positions matching TRBD1. J lost 3 bases, V lost 3 bases, and 7 bases had no gene match. The CDR3 runs 15 residues. Per germline, CDR1 MGHRA and CDR2 YSYEKL. CDR3: CASSHAGQGGYEQYF. The DNA of the CDR3 is TGCGCCAGCAGCCACGCAGGACAGGGAGGCTACGAGCAGTACTTC.

This clonotype was picked up a small number of times. The chain carries TRBV11-2 and TRBJ1-2; D is uncertain. Germline loops: CDR1 SGHAT, CDR2 FQNNGV. The CDR3 runs 14 residues. Trimming cost V 3 bases and J 4 bases, with 12 bases left between them. The CDR3 bases are TGTGCCAGCAGCTTTTCCTCAACCGCCTATGGCTACACCTTC. The encoded protein is CASSFSSTAYGYTF.

This chain joins TRBV12-3 or TRBV12-4 and TRBJ2-1; 9 positions match TRBD2. J lost 4 bases, V lost 6 bases, and 7 bases had no gene match. The CDR3 runs 15 residues. The CDR3 DNA follows: TGTGCCAGCAGACCCCGGGCGGGGGGGTACAATGAGCAGTTCTTC. Translating gives CASRPRAGGYNEQFF.

This clonotype was counted a few times. This sequence joins TRBV6-2 or TRBV6-3 and TRBJ2-7; a possible D gene is TRBD2 (6 bases). V dropped 5 bases and J dropped 0 bases, with 14 bases sitting between them. Germline-derived CDR1 and CDR2 are MNHEY and SVGEGT. This CDR3 spans 15 amino acids. The CDR3: CASSPPEGVSYEQYF. The DNA for the CDR3 is TGTGCCAGCAGTCCCCCGGAGGGAGTCTCCTACGAGCAGTACTTC.

This clonotype was seen a few times. V usage is TRBV10-3 and J usage is TRBJ1-5, with D uncertain. The V and J ends lost 2 bases and 5 bases respectively, with 7 bases between them. CDR1 and CDR2 from the germline V gene are ENHRY and SYGVKD. This CDR3 is built from 13 residues. The CDR3 protein is CAISEAGHQPQHF. In DNA, the CDR3 is TGTGCCATCAGTGAGGCCGGGCATCAGCCCCAGCATTTT.

The sample holds a few counts of this clonotype. V and J are TRBV13 and TRBJ1-3; D perhaps matches TRBD1 (6 bases). Germline values: CDR1 PRHDT, CDR2 FYEKMQ (reference sequence). The CDR3 spans 14 residues. V was trimmed by 5 bases and J by 8 bases, leaving 16 bases between them. CDR3 nucleotide sequence: TGTGCCAGCAGCCAATGGACAGTTGGTTACACCATATATTTT. Translated, it gives CASSQWTVGYTIYF.

There are many counts of this clonotype. The chain couples TRBV12-3 or TRBV12-4 to TRBJ2-7, with TRBD2 matching 7 bases. The V and J ends lost 5 bases and 4 bases, in that order; junction bases with no gene match: 14. This CDR3 has 16 residues. CDR3 in DNA: TGTGCCAGCAGTCCTCGGGGCGGGGGAGGAGGTTACGAGCAGTACTTC. As protein: CASSPRGGGGGYEQYF.

A few counts support this clonotype. The rearrangement links TRBV6-1 to TRBJ2-7; 10 nucleotides line up with TRBD2. Per germline, CDR1 MNHNS and CDR2 SASEGT. The CDR3 is 13 amino acids. V shed 8 bases and J 4 bases; nucleotides not matched to a gene: 5. The CDR3 loop reads CASFSGGIYEQYF. The DNA for the CDR3 is TGTGCCAGCTTTAGCGGGGGGATTTACGAGCAGTACTTC.

V gene TRBV4-3 combines with J gene TRBJ2-1, with D perhaps matching TRBD1 (7 bases). The germline V gene has CDR1 LGHNA and CDR2 YSLEER. This CDR3 is built from 13 residues. V dropped 4 bases and J dropped 11 bases, with 15 bases sitting between them. For the CDR3, the DNA is TGCGCCAGCAGCCCGCAGGGGGACTGGAAGCAGTTCTTC. Residues: CASSPQGDWKQFF.

In its sample, this clonotype was seen a few times. The chain is built from TRBV12-3 or TRBV12-4 and TRBJ1-2; 8 bases map to TRBD1. This CDR3 spans 16 amino acids. Trimming at V came to 5 bases and at J to 5 bases, leaving 13 bases not matched to a gene. The CDR3 here is CASSRTQGQGWYGYTF. For the CDR3, the DNA is TGTGCCAGCAGTCGAACCCAAGGACAGGGCTGGTATGGCTACACCTTC.